The rows below give T cell receptor beta chains drawn from one sample of a study of persistence of HIV-infected CD4 T cells. Profiling relied on immunoSEQ multiplex PCR, and the TCRdb table lists in-frame clones only, not all of them. The table shows 30,000 or so clones, with 75% to 85% occurring only once. Their recognized antigens are unknown. The material sequenced was CD4+ T cells sorted from PBMCs after 18-hour stimulation, taken from a patient who received antiretroviral therapy. These receptors originate from an adult man with HIV who was CMV-seropositive. Each CDR3 is given with its conserved first and last residue. The order of the fields is D gene, J gene, V gene, CDR3 protein. D genes are given only for firm matches.

>.|TRBJ2-1|TRBV7-9
CASSFLLTGYNEQFF
>TRBD2|TRBJ2-5|TRBV5-4
CASSFGLAGRRETQYF
>TRBD1|TRBJ2-3|TRBV7-7
CASSLAPPSGRGQLDTQYF
>.|TRBJ2-1|TRBV7-9
CASSLALRTLAYNEQFF
>.|TRBJ1-1|TRBV6-6
CASRLHQGATEAFF
>TRBD1|TRBJ1-2|TRBV9
CASSLGGDSNYGYTF
>.|TRBJ2-5|TRBV16
CASGPQGETQYF
>TRBD2|TRBJ2-1|TRBV24-1
CATSEGLAGRQFF
>TRBD1|TRBJ1-1|TRBV18
CASSVTGGNTEAFF
>.|TRBJ2-6|TRBV30
CAWNYGSGANVLTF
>TRBD2|TRBJ2-1|TRBV27
CASSLGLAGPYNEQFF
>TRBD2|TRBJ2-7|TRBV28
CASSLGRGGPSYEQYF
>.|TRBJ2-1|TRBV29-1
CSVVHRARSYNEQFF
>.|TRBJ1-5|TRBV19
CASTLGAGRDSNQPQHF
>TRBD1|TRBJ2-7|TRBV3-1/TRBV3-2
CASSQAPGGHYEQYF
>TRBD1|TRBJ1-5|TRBV4-1
CASSHIRGREPQHF
>.|TRBJ2-3|TRBV19
CASECRQATDTQYF
>.|TRBJ2-3|TRBV4-3
CASSQKHSSTDTQYF
>TRBD1|TRBJ2-5|TRBV4-2
CASSQKGQGWTETQYF
>TRBD2|TRBJ2-5|TRBV5-1
CASSIRLAGASQETQYF
>.|TRBJ1-5|TRBV12-3/TRBV12-4
CASSLSGNQPQHF
>TRBD2|TRBJ2-5|TRBV18
CASSPGLAPETQYF
>TRBD2|TRBJ2-1|TRBV6-2/TRBV6-3
CASSRGTSEFNEQFF
>TRBD1|TRBJ1-4|TRBV6-5
CASSKQGVGEKLFF